This passage covers 9 T cell receptor beta chains from one sample sequenced in a study of T cells in Graves' hyperthyroidism and ophthalmopathy. Researchers took RNA transcripts and amplified the TCR beta CDR3 regions from them. HTBI primers were the set used in a first-round RT-PCR of the TCR CDR3. TCRdb reanalysed the multiplex PCR reads using MiXCR and keeps one entry per CDR3 protein. The table has approximately 640,000 distinct CDR3 sequences, roughly 17% seen once. The sample consisted of blood. Receptors were obtained from a man in his forties or fifties with Graves' hyperthyroidism.

This rearrangement joins TRBV5-1 to TRBJ2-6; D unresolved. Germline values: CDR1 SGHRS, CDR2 YFSETQ. The CDR3 is made up of 15 amino acids. V was pared by 0 bases and J by 4 bases, with 8 bases between. CDR3 in DNA: TGCGCCAGCAGCTTGGGGGATGCCGGGGCCAACGTCCTGACTTTC. Translating gives CASSLGDAGANVLTF.

This clonotype was observed many times. The gene calls are TRBV28 and TRBJ2-4; TRBD1 agrees at 9 bases. The germline gives CDR1 MDHEN, CDR2 SYDVKM. The CDR3 is 14 residues long. The junction had 4 bases not matched to a gene; V was cut back by 2 bases and J by 8 bases. The CDR3 reads CASSLDRGVDIQYF. The CDR3 DNA is TGTGCCAGCAGTTTAGACAGGGGGGTCGACATTCAGTACTTC.

The rearrangement links TRBV15 to TRBJ2-3; tentatively, D is TRBD1 (6 bases). The CDR3 loop spans 15 amino acids. Per the germline V gene, CDR1 is LNHNV and CDR2 is YYDKDF (reference sequence). The V end was cut by 0 bases, the J end by 5 bases, with 12 bases between. Here the CDR3 DNA reads TGTGCCACCAGCAGAGAAACAGGGTTCGGAGATACGCAGTATTTT. This translates into CATSRETGFGDTQYF.

This clonotype was recorded many times. This rearrangement joins TRBV11-2 to TRBJ2-2; no clear D. Trimming pared 4 bases from V and 6 bases from J, leaving 9 bases between. The CDR3 is 13 residues long. The germline CDR1 and CDR2 sequences are SGHAT and FQNNGV. The CDR3 reads CASSSIHPGELFF. In DNA, the CDR3 is TGTGCCAGCAGCTCGATACATCCCGGGGAGCTGTTTTTT.

The gene calls are TRBV30 and TRBJ2-2; TRBD2 matches 13 bases. The CDR3 runs to 13 residues. Germline assignment: CDR1 GTSNPN and CDR2 SVGIG (reference sequence). J lost 6 bases, V lost 5 bases, and 0 bases had no gene match. The CDR3 loop reads CAWGLAGAGELFF. CDR3 in DNA: TGTGCCTGGGGACTAGCGGGAGCCGGGGAGCTGTTTTTT.

This sequence joins TRBV5-1 and TRBJ2-3, with a possible D match to TRBD1 (6 bases). Trimming cost V 3 bases and J 1 base, with 21 bases left between them. The CDR3 length is 18 residues. The V gene's germline CDR1 is SGHRS and CDR2 YFSETQ. Here the CDR3 reads CASSSLWDNQRGTDTQYF. Here the CDR3 DNA reads TGCGCCAGCAGCTCCTTGTGGGACAATCAACGGGGCACAGATACGCAGTATTTT.

This clonotype came up a few times. This chain connects TRBV7-2 to TRBJ2-7; TRBD2 matches 11 bases. The germline V gene encodes CDR1 SGHTA and CDR2 FQGNSA. CDR3 length: 15 amino acids. The trim removed 5 bases at V and 5 bases at J, leaving 8 bases unmatched. The CDR3 DNA reads TGTGCCAGCAGCCTCACCGGGACTAGCGGTAACGAGCAGTACTTC. As protein: CASSLTGTSGNEQYF.

This clonotype was found a few times. The V call is TRBV7-8, the J call TRBJ1-5; possible D gene TRBD1, 6 bases. The CDR3 runs to 15 residues. Trimming pared 5 bases from V and 4 bases from J, leaving 15 bases between. Germline V gene lookup returns CDR1 SGHVS and CDR2 FQNEAQ. In DNA form, the CDR3 reads TGTGCCAGCAGCATAGGGGGGGGGGTTAATCAGCCCCAGCATTTT. Residues: CASSIGGGVNQPQHF.

This clonotype was detected a few times. The rearrangement uses TRBV7-6 and TRBJ2-7; the D gene is possibly TRBD1 (6 bases). Germline lookup yields CDR1 SGHVS and CDR2 FNYEAQ. V shed 5 bases and J shed 6 bases, with 20 bases lying between them. The CDR3 has 15 residues. CDR3 sequence reads: CASSPPSGGAGEQYF. The DNA for the CDR3 is TGTGCCAGCAGCCCCCCCAGTGGGGGCGCGGGCGAGCAGTACTTC.